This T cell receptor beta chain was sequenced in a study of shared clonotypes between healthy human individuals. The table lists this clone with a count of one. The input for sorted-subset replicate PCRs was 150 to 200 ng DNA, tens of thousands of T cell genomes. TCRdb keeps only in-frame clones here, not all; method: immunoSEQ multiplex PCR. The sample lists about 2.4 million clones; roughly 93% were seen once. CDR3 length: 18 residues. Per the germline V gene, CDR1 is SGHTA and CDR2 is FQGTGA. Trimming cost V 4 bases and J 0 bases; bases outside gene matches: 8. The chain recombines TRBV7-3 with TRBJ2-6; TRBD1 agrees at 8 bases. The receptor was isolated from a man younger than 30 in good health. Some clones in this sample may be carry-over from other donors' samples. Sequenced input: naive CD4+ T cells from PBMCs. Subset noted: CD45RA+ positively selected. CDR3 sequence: CASSSQGTGFSGANVLTF. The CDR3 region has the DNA TGTGCCAGCAGCTCCCAAGGGACAGGATTCTCTGGGGCCAACGTCCTGACTTTC.